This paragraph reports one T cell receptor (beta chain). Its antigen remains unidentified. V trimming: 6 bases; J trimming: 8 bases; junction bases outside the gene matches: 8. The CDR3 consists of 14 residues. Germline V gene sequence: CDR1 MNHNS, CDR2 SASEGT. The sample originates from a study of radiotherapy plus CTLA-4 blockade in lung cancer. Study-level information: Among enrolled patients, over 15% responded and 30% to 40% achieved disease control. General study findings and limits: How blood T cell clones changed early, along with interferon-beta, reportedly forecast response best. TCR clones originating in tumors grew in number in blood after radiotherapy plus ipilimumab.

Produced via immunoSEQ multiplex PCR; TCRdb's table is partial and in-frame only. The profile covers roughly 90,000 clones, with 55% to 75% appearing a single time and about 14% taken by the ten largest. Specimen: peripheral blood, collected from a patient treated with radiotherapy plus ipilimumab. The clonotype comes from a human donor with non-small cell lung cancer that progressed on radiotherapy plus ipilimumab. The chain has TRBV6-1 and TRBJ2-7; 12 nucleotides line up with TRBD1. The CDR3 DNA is TGTGCCAGCAGGGCCGGGACAGGGGGCCGGCAGCAGTACTTC. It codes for CASRAGTGGRQQYF.